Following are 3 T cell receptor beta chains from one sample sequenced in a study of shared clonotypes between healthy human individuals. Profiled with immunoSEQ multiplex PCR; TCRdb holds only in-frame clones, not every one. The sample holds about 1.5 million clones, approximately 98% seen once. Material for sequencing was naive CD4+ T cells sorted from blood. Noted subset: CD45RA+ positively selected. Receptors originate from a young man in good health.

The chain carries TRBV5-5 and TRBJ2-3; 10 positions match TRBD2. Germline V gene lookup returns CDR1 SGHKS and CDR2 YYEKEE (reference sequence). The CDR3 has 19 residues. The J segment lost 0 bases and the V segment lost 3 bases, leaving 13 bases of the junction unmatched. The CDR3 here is CASSSPLAGALASTDTQYF. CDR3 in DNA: TGTGCCAGCAGCTCCCCTCTAGCGGGGGCCTTAGCTAGCACAGATACGCAGTATTTT.

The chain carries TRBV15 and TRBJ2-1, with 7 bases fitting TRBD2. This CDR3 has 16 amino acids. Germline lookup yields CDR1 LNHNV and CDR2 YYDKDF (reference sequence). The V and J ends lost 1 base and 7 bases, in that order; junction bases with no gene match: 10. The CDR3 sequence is CATSRVGIGRRNEQFF. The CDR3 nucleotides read TGTGCCACCAGCAGAGTGGGTATCGGGAGGAGGAATGAGCAGTTCTTC.

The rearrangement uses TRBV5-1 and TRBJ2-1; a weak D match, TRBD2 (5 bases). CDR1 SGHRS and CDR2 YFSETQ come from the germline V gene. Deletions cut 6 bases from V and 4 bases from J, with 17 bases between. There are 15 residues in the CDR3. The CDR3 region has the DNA TGCGCCAGCAAGAGGGAGTCGTTAAGTTACAATGAGCAGTTCTTC. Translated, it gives CASKRESLSYNEQFF.